This T cell receptor beta chain was captured in a study of neurological immune-mediated disorders. With 10-nucleotide random UMIs included, cDNA was synthesized by 5'RACE. Each CDR3 protein is one row after TCRdb ran MiXCR on the 5' RACE reads. The profile covers 84,000 or so distinct CDR3 sequences, with about a tenth appearing a single time and about 1.8% taken by the ten largest. CDR3 length equals 12 residues. Germline CDR1 and CDR2: SGHAT and FQNNGV. V was pared by 1 base and J by 6 bases, with 1 base between. This clonotype has ten or more counts. The TCR originated in a man aged 35-49 years in good health. Sample: PBMCs. The chain has TRBV11-2 and TRBJ1-6; D unresolved. The CDR3: CASSLVNSPLHF. CDR3 coding DNA: TGTGCCAGCAGCTTAGTTAATTCACCCCTCCACTTT.